A single T cell receptor (beta chain) is shown here with its context. The antigen is undetermined. This CDR3 is built from 13 residues. Germline V gene data show CDR1 as SEHNR and CDR2 as FQNEAQ (reference sequence). The V end was cut by 2 bases, the J end by 3 bases, with 6 bases between. The data stem from a study of PD-1 blockade in classical Hodgkin lymphoma. Study-wide results and caveats: Only CD4+ TCR diversity, not CD8+, had risen significantly by C4D1. The diversity seen at baseline in complete responders resembled that of newly diagnosed patients. Individuals initiating nivolumab under 1 year after ASCT were excluded.

Time point indicated: cycle 4 day 1 (C4D1), after 5 to 7 weeks of nivolumab. Brentuximab vedotin exposure varied, and every patient relapsed after autologous stem cell transplantation. TCRdb keeps only in-frame clones here, not all; method: immunoSEQ multiplex PCR. Here the sample spans about 61,000 clones, 87% being singletons. The clonotype was recovered from a human donor with classical Hodgkin lymphoma. The chain combines TRBV7-9 with TRBJ2-3; D gene unclear. Source: peripheral blood mononuclear cells (PBMCs), taken before the fourth cycle of nivolumab. CDR3 coding DNA: TGTGCCAGCAGCTTACTCAGGACAGATACGCAGTATTTT. Its protein product is CASSLLRTDTQYF.